Shown below are 21 T cell receptor beta chains from a single sample sequenced in a study of early T cells in non-severe SARS-CoV-2 infection. MiXCR was run by TCRdb on the 5' RACE reads, yielding one entry per CDR3 protein. The sample includes approximately 52,000 distinct CDR3 sequences, under 15% seen only once; the top ten take roughly 10%. Sequences were derived from whole blood, sampled at baseline. Receptor source: an adult who was a healthcare worker with PCR-confirmed SARS-CoV-2 infection or an uninfected control (not recorded which).

In nucleotides, the CDR3 is TGTGCCAGCAGTACTCCCCGACAGGGACGCGCTGAAGCTTTCTTT. It encodes CASSTPRQGRAEAFF. V is TRBV27 and J is TRBJ1-1; 7 bases are shared with TRBD1. The trim removed 5 bases at V and 6 bases at J, leaving 12 bases unmatched. This CDR3 has 15 amino acids. Germline CDR1 MNHEY, CDR2 SMNVEV (reference sequence).

This clonotype was counted ten times or more. The chain couples TRBV11-2 to TRBJ1-2; D remains unclear. The CDR3 contains 13 residues. From germline, CDR1 is SGHAT and CDR2 FQNNGV. The V and J ends lost 5 bases and 8 bases respectively, with 15 bases between them. The CDR3 nucleotides are TGTGCCAGCAGCCTATCACAACTCGGGGGCTACACCTTC. It translates to CASSLSQLGGYTF. The full variable domain, with the rest looked up from reference TRBV11-2 and TRBJ1-2, is EAGVAQSPRYKIIEKRQSVAFWCNPISGHATLYWYQQILGQGPKLLIQFQNNGVVDDSQLPKDRFSAERLKGVDSTLKIQPAKLEDSAVYLCASSLSQLGGYTFGSGTRLTVV.

There are a few counts of this clonotype. This chain connects TRBV6-4 to TRBJ2-2; possibly TRBD1 for D (5 bases). The CDR3 contains 13 residues. From germline, CDR1 is MRHNA and CDR2 SNTAGT. V dropped 6 bases and J dropped 6 bases, with 11 bases sitting between them. CDR3 loop: CASSSVGAGELFF. The CDR3 DNA follows: TGTGCCAGCAGCTCAGTAGGGGCCGGGGAGCTGTTTTTT.

For this clonotype: Since a much larger clone is just one base distant, this may be a read error. The rearrangement uses TRBV20-1 and TRBJ1-2, with TRBD1 as a possible D gene (5 bases). Germline assignment: CDR1 DFQATT and CDR2 SNEGSKA (reference sequence). CDR3 length: 16 residues. CDR3 in DNA: TGCAGTGCTAGAGATGGGACTATGGGGCCAAACTATGACTACACCTTC. It codes for CSARDGTMGPNYDYTF.

Only a few counts were recorded for this clonotype. The V gene is TRBV5-5, the J gene TRBJ2-6; TRBD1 agrees at 9 bases. CDR1 is SGHKS and CDR2 is YYEKEE in the germline V gene (reference sequence). This CDR3 contains 16 residues. Trimming cost V 2 bases and J 0 bases; bases outside gene matches: 0. The CDR3 sequence is CASSLQGASGANVLTF. The CDR3 DNA follows: TGTGCCAGCAGCTTACAGGGGGCCTCTGGGGCCAACGTCCTGACTTTC.

The rearrangement uses TRBV6-4 and TRBJ2-6; D not certain. This CDR3 is built from 14 residues. Germline V lookup: CDR1 MRHNA, CDR2 SNTAGT. Trimming left V 3 bases short and J 1 base short, with 4 bases between. The CDR3 region is CASSELSGANVLTF. Written as DNA, the CDR3 is TGTGCCAGCAGTGAGCTATCTGGGGCCAACGTCCTGACTTTC.

The chain recombines TRBV2 with TRBJ2-5, with 8 bases aligning to TRBD2. The CDR3 is 15 amino acids. Looked up from germline, CDR1 is SNHLY and CDR2 is FYNNEI. V shed 6 bases, J shed 2 bases, and the junction held 8 bases outside the gene matches. The CDR3: CASRGRTSIQETQYF. The CDR3 DNA follows: TGTGCCAGCAGGGGGAGGACTAGCATACAAGAGACCCAGTACTTC.

This chain connects TRBV11-2 to TRBJ1-2; 7 bases align to TRBD1. The germline V gene encodes CDR1 SGHAT and CDR2 FQNNGV. This CDR3 is 14 amino acids long. V trimming: 6 bases; J trimming: 2 bases; junction bases outside the gene matches: 6. The CDR3 region is CASRRTGVNYGYTF. The CDR3 region has the DNA TGTGCCAGCAGACGAACAGGGGTAAACTATGGCTACACCTTC. The variable domain in full, with the rest retrieved from reference TRBV11-2 and TRBJ1-2, is EAGVAQSPRYKIIEKRQSVAFWCNPISGHATLYWYQQILGQGPKLLIQFQNNGVVDDSQLPKDRFSAERLKGVDSTLKIQPAKLEDSAVYLCASRRTGVNYGYTFGSGTRLTVV.

This clonotype has just a few counts. The chain carries TRBV6-5 and TRBJ2-2, with TRBD1 matching 7 bases. Germline trimming cut 10 bases from V and 1 base from J; bases unmatched to any gene: 3. The germline V gene has CDR1 MNHEY and CDR2 SVGAGI. The CDR3 loop spans 13 amino acids. CDR3 sequence reads: CATRTGNTGELFF. The CDR3 DNA reads TGTGCCACCCGGACAGGGAACACCGGGGAGCTGTTTTTT.

The CDR3 sequence: CASSSGITGSTDTQYF. The CDR3 region has the DNA TGCGCCAGCAGCTCAGGAATAACAGGGAGCACAGATACGCAGTATTTT. The chain is built from TRBV5-1 and TRBJ2-3; D might be TRBD1 (6 bases). The CDR3 length is 16 residues. V lost 3 bases and J 0 bases, leaving 14 bases between the germline ends. Germline values: CDR1 SGHRS, CDR2 YFSETQ.

By share of the sample, this clonotype is medium-sized. The chain uses TRBV10-2 and TRBJ2-1; possibly TRBD2 for D (6 bases). CDR1 and CDR2 (germline): WSHSY, SAAADI. CDR3 length: 16 amino acids. Trimming removed 7 bases at V and 0 bases at J, with 16 bases between. CDR3 loop: CASMGGLRSSYNEQFF. Written as DNA, the CDR3 is TGCGCCAGCATGGGGGGTCTGCGGAGCTCCTACAATGAGCAGTTCTTC.

This clonotype was recorded a few times. The rearrangement joins TRBV18 to TRBJ2-7; tentatively, D is TRBD1 (5 bases). From germline, CDR1 is KGHSH and CDR2 LQKENI. V was trimmed by 3 bases and J by 5 bases, leaving 11 bases between them. This CDR3 is 13 amino acids long. This chain's CDR3 is CASSPAGLNEQYF. DNA of the CDR3: TGTGCCAGCTCACCGGCAGGGCTAAACGAGCAGTACTTC.

This clonotype has just a few counts. The chain couples TRBV20-1 to TRBJ2-7; D is unclear. CDR1 is DFQATT, CDR2 SNEGSKA, per germline (reference sequence). The CDR3 is 11 amino acids. V lost 1 base, J lost 6 bases, and 7 bases lay in between. The CDR3 DNA is TGCAGTGCTAGAGCTGGGTTCGAGCAGTACTTC. It encodes CSARAGFEQYF.

This clonotype was counted only a few times. The chain recombines TRBV3-1 with TRBJ1-6; TRBD1 is a possible D gene (5 bases). There are 15 residues in the CDR3. CDR1 and CDR2 (germline): LGHDT, YNNKEL (reference sequence). V was cut by 4 bases and J by 7 bases, with 14 bases left in between. The CDR3 nucleotides are TGTGCCAGCAGCCTTAGTTCGCAGGGAAATTCACCCCTCCACTTT. Translation: CASSLSSQGNSPLHF.

This clonotype was seen only a few times. The V and J genes are TRBV6-5 and TRBJ2-7; 7 positions match TRBD2. Germline V gene lookup returns CDR1 MNHEY and CDR2 SVGAGI. The CDR3 runs 15 residues. J was trimmed by 3 bases and V by 6 bases; bases with no gene match: 11. CDR3 residues: CASRLGQGGVYEQYF. The CDR3, as DNA: TGTGCCAGCAGACTGGGTCAGGGAGGGGTCTACGAGCAGTACTTC.

This clonotype was observed a few times. The V and J genes are TRBV20-1 and TRBJ1-5; D remains unclear. The CDR3 length is 12 residues. Germline V CDR1 and CDR2: DFQATT, SNEGSKA (reference sequence). V lost 6 bases to trimming and J lost 1 base, with 7 bases between them. CDR3 region: CSARESNQPQHF. The CDR3 DNA reads TGCAGTGCGCGGGAAAGCAATCAGCCCCAGCATTTT.

J is TRBJ2-7 and V is TRBV20-1; weak D call: TRBD2 (5 bases). This CDR3 region has 13 residues. Per the germline V gene, CDR1 is DFQATT and CDR2 is SNEGSKA (reference sequence). Trimming removed 6 bases from V and 2 bases from J, with 14 bases in between. CDR3 bases: TGCAGTGCCACCGGCAGCGGTCCCTACGAGCAGTACTTC. Translation: CSATGSGPYEQYF.

The chain uses TRBV19 and TRBJ1-1; D not resolved. The CDR3 has 13 residues. With 7 bases removed from V and 1 base from J, the gap between germline ends came to 10 bases. Germline V CDR1 and CDR2: LNHDA, SQIVND (reference sequence). CDR3 protein: CASIRTGNTEAFF. The CDR3 region has the DNA TGTGCCAGTATCCGGACGGGGAACACTGAAGCTTTCTTT.

The gene calls are TRBV20-1 and TRBJ2-7, with a possible D match to TRBD1 (5 bases). The CDR3 loop spans 11 amino acids. Germline V lookup: CDR1 DFQATT, CDR2 SNEGSKA (reference sequence). The V end lost 3 bases, the J end lost 4 bases, and 7 bases lay between the germline ends. The CDR3 DNA follows: TGCAGTGCTAGCAGGGTTTACGAGCAGTACTTC. Its translation is CSASRVYEQYF.

This clonotype was counted between two and nine times. The gene calls are TRBV5-1 and TRBJ2-7, with a tentative D call TRBD2 (6 bases). The CDR3 runs to 15 residues. Deletions cut 4 bases from V and 6 bases from J, with 20 bases between. Germline V gene lookup returns CDR1 SGHRS and CDR2 YFSETQ. The CDR3 here is CASSPGGGIVSEQYF. Here the CDR3 DNA reads TGCGCCAGCAGCCCTGGCGGAGGGATCGTATCCGAGCAGTACTTC.

The chain combines TRBV18 with TRBJ2-5; perhaps TRBD1 as D (5 bases). This CDR3 is 14 amino acids long. V lost 1 base and J lost 1, with 7 bases in between. Germline CDR1 reads KGHSH; CDR2 reads LQKENI. The CDR3 is CASSPRGSQETQYF. CDR3 nucleotides: TGTGCCAGCTCACCACGGGGCAGCCAAGAGACCCAGTACTTC.